This record looks at one T cell receptor beta chain sequence and its context. Its antigen remains unidentified. This record comes from a study of blood T cells in healthy people across ages. Trimming cost V 8 bases and J 0 bases, with 17 bases left between them. Looked up from germline, CDR1 is MNHNS and CDR2 is SASEGT. The CDR3 runs 16 residues. Study observations and caveats: The long-lived group displayed more naive CD4+ cells, plus higher diversity, than the aged donors did. Getting older went along with TCR beta diversity per million T cells dropping roughly linearly.

The amount of total RNA extracted per sample was at least 5 micrograms. A second roughly 6 to 12 cycle PCR used barcoded and J-beta primers. Each CDR3 protein is one row after TCRdb ran MiXCR on the 5' RACE reads. The sample includes about 1.5 million distinct CDR3 sequences, approximately 42% of them seen just once. This sequence joins TRBV6-1 and TRBJ1-5; possible D gene TRBD1, 5 bases. The specimen sequenced was blood. The source is a woman in her late teens or twenties in good health. The CDR3 DNA sequence: TGTGCCAGCTACCAACCGGGGCCCTATAGCAATCAGCCCCAGCATTTT. It encodes CASYQPGPYSNQPQHF.